This record concerns one T cell receptor beta chain sequence. These data belong to a study of T cells in narcolepsy. V gave up 4 bases and J gave up 5 bases, with 14 bases separating them. The CDR3 contains 14 residues. Per germline, CDR1 SQVTM and CDR2 ANQGSEA. Here immunoSEQ multiplex PCR was the method, and the copy in TCRdb shows in-frame clones only, minus some. This table has 25,000 to 30,000 clones, around 84% appearing once. The source material was memory (CD45RA-) CD4+ T cells from blood. The sequence derives from a human donor in good health. The gene calls are TRBV29-1 and TRBJ2-2; no clear D. The CDR3 sequence: CSVGGSVATGELFF. The DNA of the CDR3 is TGCAGCGTTGGGGGATCGGTGGCTACCGGGGAGCTGTTTTTT.